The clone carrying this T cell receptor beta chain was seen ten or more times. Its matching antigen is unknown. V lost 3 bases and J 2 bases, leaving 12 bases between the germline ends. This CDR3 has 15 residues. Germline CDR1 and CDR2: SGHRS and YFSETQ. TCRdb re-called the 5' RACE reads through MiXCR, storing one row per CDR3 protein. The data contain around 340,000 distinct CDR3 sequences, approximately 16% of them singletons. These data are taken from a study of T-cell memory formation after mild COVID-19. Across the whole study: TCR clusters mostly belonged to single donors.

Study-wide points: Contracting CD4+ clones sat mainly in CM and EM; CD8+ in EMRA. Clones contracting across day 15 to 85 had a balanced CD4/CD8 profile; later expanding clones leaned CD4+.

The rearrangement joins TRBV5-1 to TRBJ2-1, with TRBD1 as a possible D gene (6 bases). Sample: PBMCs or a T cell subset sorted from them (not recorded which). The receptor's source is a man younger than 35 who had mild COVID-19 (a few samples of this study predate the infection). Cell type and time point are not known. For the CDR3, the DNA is TGCGCCAGCAGCTACCTACAGGGAACCTACAATGAGCAGTTCTTC. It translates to CASSYLQGTYNEQFF.